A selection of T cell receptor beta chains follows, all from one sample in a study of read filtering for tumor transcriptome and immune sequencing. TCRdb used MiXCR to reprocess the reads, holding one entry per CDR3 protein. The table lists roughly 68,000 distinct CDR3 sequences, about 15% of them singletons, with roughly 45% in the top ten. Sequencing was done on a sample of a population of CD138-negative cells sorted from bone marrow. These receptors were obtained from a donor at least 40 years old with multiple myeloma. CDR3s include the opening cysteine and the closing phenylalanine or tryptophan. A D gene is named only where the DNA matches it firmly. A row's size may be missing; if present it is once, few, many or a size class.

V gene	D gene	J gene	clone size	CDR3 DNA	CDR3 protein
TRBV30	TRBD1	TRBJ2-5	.	TGTGCCTGGAGTGTCAGACAGGGTGTGTACGAGACCCAGTACTTC	CAWSVRQGVYETQYF
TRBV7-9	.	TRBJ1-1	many	TGTGCCAGCAGCTTTGGACAAGTGAACACTGAAGCTTTCTTT	CASSFGQVNTEAFF
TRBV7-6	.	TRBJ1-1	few	TGTGCCAGCAGCTTAGTCGACGGGGGAGGGACTGAAGCTTTCTTT	CASSLVDGGGTEAFF
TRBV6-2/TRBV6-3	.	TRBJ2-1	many	TGTGCTAGCAGTTACGGTGTGAGCGGCAATGAGCAGTTCTTC	CASSYGVSGNEQFF
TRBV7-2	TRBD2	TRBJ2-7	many	TGTGCCAGCAGCTTATGGGCCCTAGCGGGAGTACCCTACGAGCAGTACTTC	CASSLWALAGVPYEQYF
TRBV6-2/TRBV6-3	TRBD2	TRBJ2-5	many	TGTGCCAGCAGTTTGGGACTAGCGAGACACTTC	CASSLGLARHF
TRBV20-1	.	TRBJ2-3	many	TGCAGCCCGTCGGGGCCAACAGATACGCAGTATTTT	CSPSGPTDTQYF
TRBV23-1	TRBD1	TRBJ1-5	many	TGCGCCAGCAGTCAATGCGTTGAGGCAGTGGGGGGACAGAGCAATCAGCCCCAGCATTTT	CASSQCVEAVGGQSNQPQHF
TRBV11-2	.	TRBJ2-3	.	TGTGCCAGCAGATCGGGAGTGGGGGCAGATACGCAGTATTTT	CASRSGVGADTQYF
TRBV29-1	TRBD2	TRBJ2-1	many	TGCAGCGCCCTAAAAAGGCTGGGACTAGCGGGAGTGCATGAGCAGTTCTTC	CSALKRLGLAGVHEQFF
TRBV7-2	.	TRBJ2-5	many	TGTGCCAGCAGCTTAGTCGGGAACGTTATGGAGACCCAGTACTTC	CASSLVGNVMETQYF
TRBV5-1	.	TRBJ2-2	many	TGCGCCAGCAGCTCGCAGGTCGGGGAGAACACCGGGGAGCTGTTTTTT	CASSSQVGENTGELFF
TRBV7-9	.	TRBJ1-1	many	TGTGCCAGCAGCCCATACATGAACACTGAAGCTTTCTTT	CASSPYMNTEAFF
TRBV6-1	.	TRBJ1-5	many	TGTGCCAGCAGTGCGCGGGCAGATCAGCCCCAGCATTTT	CASSARADQPQHF
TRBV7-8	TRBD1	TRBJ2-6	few	TGTGCCAGCAGCTCCTTGGTGGGACAGGCCCTCTCTGGGGCCAACGTCCTGACTTTC	CASSSLVGQALSGANVLTF
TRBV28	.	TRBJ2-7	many	TGTGCCAGCAGCCCCGGTAGCGAGAACTCCTACGAGCAGTACTTC	CASSPGSENSYEQYF
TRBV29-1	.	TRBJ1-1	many	TGCAGCGCTACCGGGACAATGAACACTGAAGCTTTCTTT	CSATGTMNTEAFF
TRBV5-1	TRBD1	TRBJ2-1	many	TGCGCCAGCAGCACGGGACAGGGGGCGCTGAGTGAGCAGTTCTTC	CASSTGQGALSEQFF
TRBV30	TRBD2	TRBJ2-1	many	TGTGCCTGGAACGTACCGGGACTAGCGGGAGAAAGGGGGTTCTTC	CAWNVPGLAGERGFF
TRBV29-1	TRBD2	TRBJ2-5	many	TGCAGCGTTGAAGGCGATCCGGGAGGGGTGCAAGAGACCCAGTACTTC	CSVEGDPGGVQETQYF
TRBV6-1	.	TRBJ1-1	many	TGTGCCAGCTCAAGACAACGGGCGGACACTGAAGCTTTCTTT	CASSRQRADTEAFF
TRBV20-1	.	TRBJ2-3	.	TGCAGTGCTAGGCGGGACAGTTACACAGATACGCAGTATTTT	CSARRDSYTDTQYF
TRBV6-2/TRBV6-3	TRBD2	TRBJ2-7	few	TGTGCCAGCAGTTACGACTTTCGGACTAGCGGGACCTACGAGCAGTACTTC	CASSYDFRTSGTYEQYF
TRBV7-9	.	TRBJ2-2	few	TGTGCCAGCGGGGCAGGGTCCGCCGGGGAGCTGTTTTTT	CASGAGSAGELFF
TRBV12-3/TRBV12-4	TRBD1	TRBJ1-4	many	TGTGCCAGCAGTGAGAGGACAGGAAATGAAAAACTGTTTTTT	CASSERTGNEKLFF
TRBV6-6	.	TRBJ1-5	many	TGTGCCAGCGTGGGATCGAGGGGAAGAACTTCGAGCAATCAGCCCCAGCATTTT	CASVGSRGRTSSNQPQHF
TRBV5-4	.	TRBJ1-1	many	TGTGCCAGCAGCTTGGAACGAGGGCGCAACACTGAAGCTTTCTTT	CASSLERGRNTEAFF
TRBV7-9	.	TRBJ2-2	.	TGTGCCAGCGGCTTAAGGCAGGGCGCGAACACCGGGGAGCTGTTTTTT	CASGLRQGANTGELFF
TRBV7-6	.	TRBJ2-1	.	TGTGCCAGCAGCCCAAGGAGGGGCTCCTACAATGAGCAGTTCTTC	CASSPRRGSYNEQFF
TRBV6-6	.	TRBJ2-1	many	TGTGCCAGCGGCGAGGAGCGGGTGGATCCCTTCTCCTACAATGAGCAGTTCTTC	CASGEERVDPFSYNEQFF
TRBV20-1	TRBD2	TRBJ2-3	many	TGCAGTGCCCTCGGGACTAGCGTAAGCACAGATACGCAGTATTTT	CSALGTSVSTDTQYF
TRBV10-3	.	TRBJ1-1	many	TGTGCCAGCAAGGAGGGCGCAGGGAACACTGAAGCTTTCTTT	CASKEGAGNTEAFF
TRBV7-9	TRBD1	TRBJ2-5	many	TGTGCCAGCAGCTCTATCACAGGGGGTATGGAGACCCAGTACTTC	CASSSITGGMETQYF
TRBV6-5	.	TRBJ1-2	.	TGTGCCAGCAGTTACTCGTTCCGGGGCTCCTATGGCTACACCTTC	CASSYSFRGSYGYTF
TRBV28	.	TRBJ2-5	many	TGTGCCAGCAGACATGACCGGGGAGCCTACCAAGAGACCCAGTACTTC	CASRHDRGAYQETQYF
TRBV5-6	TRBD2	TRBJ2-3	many	TGTGCCAGCAGCTCCCCTCTAGCGGGAGTCTTCACAGATACGCAGTATTTT	CASSSPLAGVFTDTQYF
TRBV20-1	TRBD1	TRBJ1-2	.	TGCAGTGCTAGAGGACTCGGGCAGGGGGCGGATGGCTACACCTTC	CSARGLGQGADGYTF